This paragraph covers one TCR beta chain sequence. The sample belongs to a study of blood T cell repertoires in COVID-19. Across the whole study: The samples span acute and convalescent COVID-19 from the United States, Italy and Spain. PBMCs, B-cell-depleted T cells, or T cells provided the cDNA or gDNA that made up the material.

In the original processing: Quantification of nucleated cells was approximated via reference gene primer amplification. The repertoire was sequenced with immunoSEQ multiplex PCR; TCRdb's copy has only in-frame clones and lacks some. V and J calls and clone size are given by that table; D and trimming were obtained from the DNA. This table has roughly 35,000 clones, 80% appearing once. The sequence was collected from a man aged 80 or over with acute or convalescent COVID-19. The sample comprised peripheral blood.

CDR3 in amino acids: CSVNQRDRGYTF. The CDR3 coding sequence is TGCAGCGTGAACCAGAGGGATCGGGGCTACACCTTC. The chain has TRBV29-1 and TRBJ1-2; D remains ambiguous. This CDR3 comprises 12 residues. The V gene's germline CDR1 is SQVTM and CDR2 ANQGSEA. Trimming took 6 bases from V and 8 from J, leaving 16 bases between them.